The subject of this entry is one T cell receptor beta chain. Its antigen is undetermined. By way of CD45RO/CCR7/CD25/CD127/CD95/CD27, the CD4+ regulatory, stem cell-like memory, central memory and naive cells were sorted. The sample originates from a study of beta chain features in type 1 diabetes. As for the study in general: Some 110 million sorted cells were examined across all samples.

The entirety of the isolated RNA underwent reverse transcription, so expressed TCRB transcripts were sequenced. Sequenced naive, central memory and regulatory T cell samples produced an average of roughly 3.9 million reads. The data were produced by immunoSEQ multiplex PCR, yet TCRdb's version contains in-frame clones alone and is incomplete. The sample shows some 120,000 clones, roughly 17% of them seen only once. V shed 6 bases, J shed 6 bases, and the junction held 14 bases outside the gene matches. The CDR3 runs 15 residues. Germline CDR1 is SQVTM and CDR2 is ANQGSEA. Study-wide results and caveats: Type 1 diabetes patients had TCRB CDR3s that were shorter (moderately but significantly so) in all four CD4+ subsets. Junctions at VDJ sites from type 1 diabetes patients had fewer insertions and more deletions.

The clonotype comes from a man aged 18 to 35 with type 1 diabetes. Sequenced sample: central memory CD4+ T cells from blood. The chain has TRBV29-1 and TRBJ2-7, with 10 bases identical to TRBD2. CDR3 DNA sequence: TGCAGCGTGTTGCCAGCTACTAGCGGGGAAGGCGAGCAGTACTTC. As protein: CSVLPATSGEGEQYF.